This T cell receptor beta chain was captured by sequencing in a study of shared clonotypes between healthy human individuals. Turning to the study itself: Donors consisted of a couple of women and a few men between 18 and 49. Study findings and constraints: Relative to clonotypes present in all four donors, those not shared had lower generation probabilities. A generally larger estimated richness was seen in naive subsets than in memory subsets.

From germline, CDR1 is SGHAT and CDR2 FQNNGV. This CDR3 spans 14 amino acids. Trimming stripped 2 bases from V and 0 bases from J, with 7 bases between. About 30,000 T cell genomes, or about 200 ng DNA, went into the sorted-subset replicate PCRs. Clones were sequenced by immunoSEQ multiplex PCR, and TCRdb holds only the in-frame ones, with some missing. The sample carries about 2 million clones, roughly 95% recorded once. On this clone: Its antigen is still unknown.

Terminally differentiated effector memory CD45RA+ cells were left out of the naive CD8 fraction, which was CD45RO-negative and positively selected for CCR7. The chain joins TRBV11-2 to TRBJ2-5; perhaps TRBD1 as D (6 bases). Sequenced: naive CD8+ T cells sorted from blood. The source is a man between 18 and 35 years old in good health. The CDR3 bases are TGTGCCAGCAGCTTATGGACAGACCAAGAGACCCAGTACTTC. Protein sequence: CASSLWTDQETQYF.